Listed below are T cell receptor beta chains from one sample, sequenced in a study of OX40 agonist ivuxolimab in advanced cancers. Libraries were prepared by immunoSEQ multiplex PCR; TCRdb keeps only in-frame clonotypes and omits some of them. The data show about 71,000 clones, approximately 86% seen once. Sample: CD4+ or CD8+ T cells sorted from blood, taken in a trial of the OX40 agonist ivuxolimab. Receptors were obtained from an adult with an advanced solid tumor such as melanoma, head and neck, liver or kidney cancer. Both conserved end residues are part of each CDR3. Each record gives: J gene, D gene, clone size, V gene, CDR3 protein, CDR3 DNA. The D gene is left open where the match is weak. Some rows have no size entry. The others give once, few or many, or a class for an expanded clone.

TRBJ2-7	TRBD2	NA	TRBV6-1	CASRGVSSGYEQYF	TGTGCCAGCAGGGGGGTATCTAGCGGCTACGAGCAGTACTTC
TRBJ1-2	TRBD1	NA	TRBV28	CASSWGTGALANYGYTF	TGTGCCAGCAGCTGGGGGACAGGGGCCCTAGCTAACTATGGCTACACCTTC
TRBJ1-3	NA	NA	TRBV7-2	CASSLTRDPGNTIYF	TGTGCCAGCAGCCTGACCAGGGACCCTGGAAACACCATATATTTT
TRBJ2-7	TRBD2	once	TRBV7-2	CASSRTSGSYEQYF	TGTGCCAGCAGTCGGACTAGCGGATCCTACGAGCAGTACTTC
TRBJ2-1	NA	NA	TRBV7-9	CASSPGAGSYNEQFF	TGTGCCAGCAGCCCCGGGGCAGGGTCTTACAATGAGCAGTTCTTC
TRBJ1-1	NA	NA	TRBV2	CASSEATVRTEAFF	TGTGCCAGCAGTGAAGCGACAGTCCGTACTGAAGCTTTCTTT
TRBJ1-1	TRBD1	NA	TRBV28	CASRFPTGAATEAFF	TGTGCCAGCAGATTTCCGACAGGGGCCGCCACTGAAGCTTTCTTT
TRBJ1-1	TRBD1	few	TRBV9	CASSPGQGRVSTEAFF	TGTGCCAGCAGCCCAGGACAGGGTAGAGTTAGCACTGAAGCTTTCTTT
TRBJ2-3	NA	NA	TRBV27	CASSLTGRDLTDTQYF	TGTGCCAGCAGTTTGACAGGGAGGGACCTCACAGATACGCAGTATTTT
TRBJ1-1	NA	NA	TRBV6-5	CASSLVSGTEAFF	TGTGCCAGCAGTCTTGTATCGGGCACTGAAGCTTTCTTT
TRBJ2-7	NA	NA	TRBV30	CAWSGQGGEQYF	TGTGCCTGGAGTGGGCAGGGAGGCGAGCAGTACTTC
TRBJ1-1	NA	NA	TRBV6-1	CAAEARNTEAFF	TGTGCCGCCGAGGCCCGGAACACTGAAGCTTTCTTT
TRBJ2-7	NA	NA	TRBV27	CASRSPGASYEQYF	TGTGCCAGCCGATCCCCCGGGGCCTCCTACGAGCAGTACTTC
TRBJ2-1	TRBD2	NA	TRBV5-4	CASSFPMTSGRENEQFF	TGTGCCAGCAGCTTCCCTATGACTAGCGGGAGGGAAAATGAGCAGTTCTTC
TRBJ2-7	NA	NA	TRBV10-2	CASSGRSGQSYEQYF	TGCGCCAGCAGCGGGAGAAGTGGACAGTCCTACGAGCAGTACTTC
TRBJ1-1	NA	once	TRBV5-6	CASSQSPVTSNTEAFF	TGTGCCAGCAGCCAATCGCCCGTTACTTCGAACACTGAAGCTTTCTTT
TRBJ2-7	NA	NA	TRBV10-2	CASSEVGGPGEQYF	TGCGCCAGCAGTGAGGTGGGGGGGCCTGGCGAGCAGTACTTC
TRBJ2-7	TRBD1	NA	TRBV4-1	CASSQTGTYEQYF	TGCGCCAGCAGCCAGACAGGGACGTACGAGCAGTACTTC
TRBJ1-5	NA	NA	TRBV16	CASSWLGNQPQHF	TGTGCCAGCAGCTGGCTGGGGAATCAGCCCCAGCATTTT
TRBJ1-5	TRBD1	NA	TRBV5-1	CASSLSGQTYQPQHF	TGCGCCAGCAGCTTGTCGGGACAGACCTATCAGCCCCAGCATTTT
TRBJ1-4	NA	NA	TRBV5-1	CASSWGNSPTNEKLFF	TGCGCCAGCAGCTGGGGGAACAGCCCAACTAATGAAAAACTGTTTTTT
TRBJ2-3	NA	NA	TRBV2	CASSESTDTQYF	TGTGCCAGCAGTGAAAGCACAGATACGCAGTATTTT
TRBJ2-7	NA	NA	TRBV6-5	CASSLKTGPYEQYF	TGTGCCAGCAGTCTCAAGACAGGCCCCTACGAGCAGTACTTC
TRBJ1-4	NA	NA	TRBV13	CASSLTGREKLFF	TGTGCCAGCAGCTTAACAGGTCGGGAAAAACTGTTTTTT
TRBJ2-1	TRBD2	NA	TRBV19	CASSVTSGRKDEQFF	TGTGCCAGTAGTGTAACTAGCGGGAGGAAAGATGAGCAGTTCTTC
TRBJ2-7	TRBD1	NA	TRBV4-1	CASSQTGFWEQYF	TGCGCCAGCAGCCAGACAGGGTTTTGGGAGCAGTACTTC
TRBJ2-5	TRBD1	NA	TRBV5-1	CASSPGQAQETQYF	TGCGCCAGCAGCCCGGGACAGGCCCAAGAGACCCAGTACTTC
TRBJ2-3	NA	NA	TRBV6-5	CASSADPSTDTQYF	TGTGCCAGCAGTGCGGACCCTAGCACAGATACGCAGTATTTT
TRBJ2-3	TRBD2	few	TRBV7-2	CASSTTSGTVDTQYF	TGTGCCAGCAGCACGACTAGCGGGACGGTAGATACGCAGTATTTT
TRBJ2-2	NA	once	TRBV6-1	CASKGWTGELFF	TGTGCCAGCAAGGGGTGGACCGGGGAGCTGTTTTTT
TRBJ2-2	NA	few	TRBV6-4	CASSARLAGELFF	TGTGCCAGCAGTGCGCGACTAGCCGGGGAGCTGTTTTTT
TRBJ1-1	TRBD1	few	TRBV9	CASRETGDTEAFF	TGTGCCAGCAGGGAGACAGGGGACACTGAAGCTTTCTTT
TRBJ1-4	NA	NA	TRBV11-2	CASSPDLRGEKLFF	TGTGCCAGCAGTCCGGACCTTCGGGGAGAAAAACTGTTTTTT
TRBJ1-6	NA	NA	TRBV5-6	CASSERQVSVDSPLHF	TGTGCCAGCAGCGAACGACAGGTTTCAGTCGATTCACCCCTCCACTTT
TRBJ2-1	TRBD2	NA	TRBV14	CASSQDRRGYNEQFF	TGTGCCAGCAGCCAAGATCGGCGGGGGTACAATGAGCAGTTCTTC
TRBJ1-1	NA	NA	TRBV19	CASSIVAGMPEAFF	TGTGCCAGTAGTATAGTGGCAGGGATGCCTGAAGCTTTCTTT
TRBJ1-1	NA	NA	TRBV10-3	CAISEGGDIYTEAFF	TGTGCCATCAGTGAGGGGGGGGACATTTACACTGAAGCTTTCTTT
TRBJ2-2	NA	NA	TRBV6-1	CASSQIVPGTGELFF	TGTGCCAGCAGCCAGATAGTTCCGGGCACCGGGGAGCTGTTTTTT
TRBJ2-3	TRBD2	NA	TRBV10-3	CAISDHLLAGSTDTQYF	TGTGCCATCAGCGACCACCTCCTAGCGGGGAGCACAGATACGCAGTATTTT
TRBJ1-1	TRBD1	NA	TRBV5-1	CASSRGTGGMNTEAFF	TGCGCCAGCAGCCGTGGGACAGGGGGCATGAACACTGAAGCTTTCTTT
TRBJ2-5	TRBD1	NA	TRBV7-7	CASSLAAGQGALETQYF	TGTGCTAGCAGCTTAGCAGCAGGACAGGGAGCTTTAGAGACCCAGTACTTC
TRBJ2-7	NA	NA	TRBV5-6	CASRGGGAGGEQYF	TGTGCCAGCAGGGGCGGGGGCGCCGGAGGCGAGCAGTACTTC
TRBJ2-7	TRBD1	NA	TRBV11-1	CASSLVGTGAYEQYF	TGTGCCAGCAGCTTAGTTGGGACAGGAGCCTACGAGCAGTACTTC
TRBJ2-1	NA	once	TRBV4-1	CASSQEGGVMYNEQFF	TGCGCCAGCAGCCAAGAGGGCGGGGTCATGTACAATGAGCAGTTCTTC
TRBJ2-7	TRBD2	NA	TRBV5-5	CASSQGGDYEQYF	TGTGCCAGCAGCCAGGGAGGGGATTACGAGCAGTACTTC
TRBJ1-2	NA	NA	TRBV25-1	CASNGAYGYTF	TGTGCCAGCAATGGTGCCTATGGCTACACCTTC
TRBJ1-1	TRBD1	NA	TRBV6-5	CASSRQGKNTEAFF	TGTGCCAGCAGCCGACAGGGAAAGAACACTGAAGCTTTCTTT
TRBJ2-7	NA	NA	TRBV5-1	CASSLDSGLYLEQYF	TGCGCCAGCAGCTTGGATTCAGGGCTTTACCTCGAGCAGTACTTC
TRBJ1-2	NA	NA	TRBV5-1	CASSFDMLYGYTF	TGCGCCAGCAGCTTCGACATGCTCTATGGCTACACCTTC
TRBJ2-7	NA	NA	TRBV5-4	CASSARDVSNYEQYF	TGTGCCAGCAGCGCCCGGGACGTAAGTAACTACGAGCAGTACTTC
TRBJ2-5	TRBD2	NA	TRBV9	CASSVGTTSGETQYF	TGTGCCAGCAGCGTAGGAACCACTAGCGGGGAGACCCAGTACTTC
TRBJ2-2	NA	NA	TRBV6-5	CATSNTGELFF	TGTGCCACCTCAAACACCGGGGAGCTGTTTTTT